The clone carrying this T cell receptor beta chain was picked up a small number of times. Its antigen is still unknown. Alongside a J-beta primer mix, a sample-barcoded 5' primer served in a second PCR lasting roughly 6 to 11 cycles. TCRdb passed the 5' RACE reads through MiXCR, listing each CDR3 protein once. The sample lists approximately 830,000 distinct CDR3 sequences, less than 80% occurring once. This entry is derived from a study of blood T cells in healthy people across ages. All donors came from Russia, were Caucasian and healthy, and spanned ages about 6 to 100. Study-wide results and limits: Those diversity estimates obtained from one million T cells were thought to be underestimates. Across the age range, TCR beta diversity per million T cells fell in a roughly linear way. Bulk PBMC profiling left naive and antigen-experienced comparisons inconclusive.

This TCR came from a man aged 25-45 years in good health. Specimen: blood.

The CDR3 DNA follows: TGTGCCAGCAGTTTCGTTTACAGGTCCACGGAGACCCAGTACTTC. This encodes CASSFVYRSTETQYF. J is TRBJ2-5 and V is TRBV27; possibly TRBD1 for D (5 bases). This CDR3 is 15 amino acids long. V lost 3 bases and J lost 5, with 16 bases in between. Germline values: CDR1 MNHEY, CDR2 SMNVEV (reference sequence).